Listed below are T cell receptor beta chains from one sample, sequenced in a study of long-term antiretroviral therapy in people with HIV. The repertoire was sequenced with immunoSEQ multiplex PCR; TCRdb's copy has only in-frame clones and lacks some. The sample records about 21,000 clones, 88% being singletons. The source was unsorted PBMCs, collected 2.3 years after starting antiretroviral therapy. The receptors come from a man aged 60 to 75 with HIV. Both conserved end residues are trimmed from each CDR3. A D gene is named only where the DNA matches it firmly.

>NA|13|TRBV18
ASSPPVTGTDTQY
>TRBD2|15|TRBV7-6
ASSLGVSGSSYNEQF
>TRBD1|13|TRBV11-3
ASRRGPGLTGELF
>TRBD1|14|TRBV6-5
ASSYRTGTGIYEQY
>TRBD1|13|TRBV28
ASSFLGQGPYEQY
>NA|11|TRBV10-3
AISEIGEDTQY
>NA|14|TRBV7-8
ASSRARRPGPDTQY
>NA|12|TRBV13
ASSLGRGNTEAF
>TRBD1|11|TRBV4-3
ASSQDRGYEQY
>TRBD2|16|TRBV10-1
ASSEYLGLAVSTDTQY
>TRBD2|13|TRBV11-2
ASSSRLAGDYEQY
>NA|12|TRBV30
AWSKQGPNQPQH
>NA|14|TRBV13
ASSWGGPRGNSPLH
>NA|12|TRBV9
ASSVGGADYEQY
>NA|11|TRBV2
ASSYWGGTEAF